Described below is a single TCR beta chain sequence and its context. Its specificity is unknown. Other nucleotide sequences in the sample specify the same CDR3. The data originate from a study of OX40 agonist ivuxolimab in advanced cancers. Overall study: Partial responses occurred in three patients (one hepatocellular carcinoma, two cutaneous melanoma).

Trimming pared 0 bases from V and 6 bases from J, leaving 8 bases between. The CDR3 totals 13 residues. CDR1 is GTSNPN and CDR2 is SVGIG in the germline V gene (reference sequence). Repertoires were generated with immunoSEQ multiplex PCR, while TCRdb's copy carries only in-frame clones and drops some. The sample records 80,000 to 85,000 clones, around 83% being singletons. General study results and limits: There were, on average, more expanded clones in CD8+ T cells than in CD4+. Some nonresponders likewise displayed low normalized T-cell clonal expansion. The expanded peripheral T cells' antigen specificity was not determined.

The specimen was CD4+ or CD8+ T cells sorted from blood, collected in a trial of the OX40 agonist ivuxolimab. V usage is TRBV30 and J usage is TRBJ2-2, with D perhaps matching TRBD1 or TRBD2 (5 bases each). The TCR was taken from an adult with an advanced solid tumor such as melanoma, head and neck, liver or kidney cancer. CDR3 loop: CAWSVRDAGELFF. For the CDR3, the DNA is TGTGCCTGGAGTGTACGGGACGCCGGGGAGCTGTTTTTT.